This TCR beta chain appears in the sequencing data of a study of tumor-infiltrating lymphocytes in localized non-small cell lung cancer. Looking at the study overall: Each patient gave resected tumor and non-adjacent uninvolved lung tissue.

Profiling relied on immunoSEQ multiplex PCR, and the TCRdb table lists in-frame clones only, not all of them. The repertoire holds around 3,200 clones, with 58% as singletons. This clone appeared once. The germline V gene encodes CDR1 SEHNR and CDR2 FQNEAQ (reference sequence). This CDR3 spans 14 amino acids. The ends were cut back, 2 bases at V and 2 bases at J, with 10 bases in the middle. The sample comprised uninvolved lung tissue not adjacent to the tumor. The clonotype originates from a human donor with non-small cell lung cancer. The rearrangement uses TRBV7-9 and TRBJ2-7; D unclear. The DNA for the CDR3 is TGTGCCAGCAGCTTATCGCAGGCGACCTACGAGCAGTACTTC. Translating gives CASSLSQATYEQYF.